This T cell receptor (beta chain) was recovered during a study of Graves' ophthalmopathy and Graves' hyperthyroidism. Germline assignment: CDR1 KGHDR and CDR2 SFDVKD. Trimming removed 5 bases from V and 3 bases from J, with 4 bases in between. The CDR3 has 13 residues. Many counts were recorded for this clonotype. Researchers took RNA transcripts and amplified TCR beta CDR3 regions from them. The authors performed first-round RT-PCR with HTBI primers and then a second-round multiplex PCR. TCRdb fed the multiplex PCR reads into MiXCR, producing one record per CDR3 protein. Of 200,000 to 250,000 distinct CDR3 sequences listed, 20% to 25% were seen once; the top ten hold roughly 40%.

Sample: peripheral blood. The V and J genes are TRBV24-1 and TRBJ2-6; D is undetermined. The sequence came from a woman in her 50s with Graves' ophthalmopathy. The CDR3 coding sequence is TGTGCCACCAGTGCGAGTGGGGCCAACGTCCTGACTTTC. The encoded protein is CATSASGANVLTF.